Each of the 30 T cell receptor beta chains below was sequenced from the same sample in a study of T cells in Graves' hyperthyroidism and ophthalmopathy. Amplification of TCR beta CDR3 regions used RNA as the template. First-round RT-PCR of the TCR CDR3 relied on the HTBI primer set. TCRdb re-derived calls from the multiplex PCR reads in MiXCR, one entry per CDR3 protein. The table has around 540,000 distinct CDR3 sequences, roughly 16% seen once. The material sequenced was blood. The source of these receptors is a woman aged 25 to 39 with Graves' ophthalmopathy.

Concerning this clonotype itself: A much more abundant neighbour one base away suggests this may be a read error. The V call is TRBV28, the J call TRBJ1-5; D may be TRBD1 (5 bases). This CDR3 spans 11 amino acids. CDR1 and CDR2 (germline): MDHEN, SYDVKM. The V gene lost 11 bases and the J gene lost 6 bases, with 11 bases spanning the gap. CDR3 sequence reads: CAVGGSQPQHF. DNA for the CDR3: TGTGCCGTGGGGGGAAGTCAGCCCCAGCATTTT. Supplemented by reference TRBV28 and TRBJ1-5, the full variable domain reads DVKVTQSSRYLVKRTGEKVFLECVQDMDHENMFWYRQDPGLGLRLIYFSYDVKMKEKGDIPEGYSVSREKKERFSLILESASTNQTSMYLCAVGGSQPQHFGDGTRLSIL.

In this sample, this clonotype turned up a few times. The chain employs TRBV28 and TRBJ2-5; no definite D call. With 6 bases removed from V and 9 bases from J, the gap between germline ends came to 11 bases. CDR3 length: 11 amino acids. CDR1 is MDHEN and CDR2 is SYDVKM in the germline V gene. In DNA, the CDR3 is TGTGCCAGCAGGCAGTATGCGGCCCAGTACTTC. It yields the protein CASRQYAAQYF.

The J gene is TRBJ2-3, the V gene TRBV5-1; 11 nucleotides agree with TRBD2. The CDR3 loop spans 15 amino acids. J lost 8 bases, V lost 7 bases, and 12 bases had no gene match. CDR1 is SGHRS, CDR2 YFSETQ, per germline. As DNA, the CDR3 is TGCGCCAGCCGGAGACTAGCGGGGTCCACCTTTACGCAGTATTTT. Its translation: CASRRLAGSTFTQYF. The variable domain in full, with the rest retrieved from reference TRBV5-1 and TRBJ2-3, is KAGVTQTPRYLIKTRGQQVTLSCSPISGHRSVSWYQQTPGQGLQFLFEYFSETQRNKGNFPGRFSGRQFSNSRSEMNVSTLELGDSALYLCASRRLAGSTFTQYFGPGTRLTVL.

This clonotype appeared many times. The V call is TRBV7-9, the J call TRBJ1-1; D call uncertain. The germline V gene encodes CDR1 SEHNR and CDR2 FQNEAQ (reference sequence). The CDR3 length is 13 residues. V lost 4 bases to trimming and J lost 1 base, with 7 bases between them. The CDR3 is CASSSSGNTEAFF. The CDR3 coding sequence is TGTGCCAGCAGCTCCTCAGGGAACACTGAAGCTTTCTTT.

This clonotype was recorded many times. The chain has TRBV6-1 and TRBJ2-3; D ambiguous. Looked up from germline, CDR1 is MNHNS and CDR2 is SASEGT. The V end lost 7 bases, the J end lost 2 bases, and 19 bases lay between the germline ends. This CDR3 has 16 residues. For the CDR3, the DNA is TGTGCCAGCAATGAGGAACCCGCCGTTTCCACAGATACGCAGTATTTT. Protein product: CASNEEPAVSTDTQYF.

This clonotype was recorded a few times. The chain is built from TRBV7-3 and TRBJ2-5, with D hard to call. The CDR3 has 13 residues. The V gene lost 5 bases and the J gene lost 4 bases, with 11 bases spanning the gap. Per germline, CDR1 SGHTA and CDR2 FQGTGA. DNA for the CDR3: TGTGCCAGCAGCCCAAAAAATCGAGAGACCCAGTACTTC. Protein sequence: CASSPKNRETQYF.

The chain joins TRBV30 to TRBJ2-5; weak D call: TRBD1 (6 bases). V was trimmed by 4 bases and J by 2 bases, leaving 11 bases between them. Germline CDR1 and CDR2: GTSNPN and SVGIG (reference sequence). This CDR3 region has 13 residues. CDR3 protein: CAWISQGQETQYF. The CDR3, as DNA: TGTGCCTGGATCTCACAGGGTCAAGAGACCCAGTACTTC.

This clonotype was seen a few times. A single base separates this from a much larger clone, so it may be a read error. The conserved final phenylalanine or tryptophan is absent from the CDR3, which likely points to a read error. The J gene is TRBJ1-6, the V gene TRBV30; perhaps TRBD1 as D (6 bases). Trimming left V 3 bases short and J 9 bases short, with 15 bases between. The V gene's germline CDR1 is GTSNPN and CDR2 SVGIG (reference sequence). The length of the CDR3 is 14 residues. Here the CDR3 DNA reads TGTGCCTGGAGCACCGGGGGCCGGGGTTCACCCCTCCACCTT. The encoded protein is CAWSTGGRGSPLHL.

The CDR3 DNA follows: TGTGCCAGTAGTATAGATCGCTACCCCTACGAGCAGTACTTC. Its translation: CASSIDRYPYEQYF. The chain recombines TRBV19 with TRBJ2-7, with no clear D. V lost 0 bases, J lost 2 bases, and 8 bases lay in between. The CDR3 has 14 amino acids. Germline CDR1 is LNHDA and CDR2 is SQIVND (reference sequence).

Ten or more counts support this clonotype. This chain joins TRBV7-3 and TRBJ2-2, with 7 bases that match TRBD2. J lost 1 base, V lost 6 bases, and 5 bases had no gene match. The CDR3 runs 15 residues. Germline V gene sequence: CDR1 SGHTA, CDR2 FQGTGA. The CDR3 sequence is CASRLSSGNTGELFF. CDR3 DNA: TGTGCCAGCAGACTCTCTAGCGGGAACACCGGGGAGCTGTTTTTT.

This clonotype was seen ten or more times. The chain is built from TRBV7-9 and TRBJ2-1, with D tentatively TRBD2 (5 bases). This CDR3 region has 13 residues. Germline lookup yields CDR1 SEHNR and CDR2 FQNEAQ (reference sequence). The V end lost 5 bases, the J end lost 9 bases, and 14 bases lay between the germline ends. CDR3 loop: CASSLVLASEQFF. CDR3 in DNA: TGTGCCAGCAGCCTAGTATTAGCGAGTGAGCAGTTCTTC.

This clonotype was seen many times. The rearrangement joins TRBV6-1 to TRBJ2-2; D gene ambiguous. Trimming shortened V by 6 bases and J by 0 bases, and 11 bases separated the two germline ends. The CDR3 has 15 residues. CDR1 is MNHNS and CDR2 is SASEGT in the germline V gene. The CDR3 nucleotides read TGTGCCAGCAGCCCCGGACCTACGAACACCGGGGAGCTGTTTTTT. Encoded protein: CASSPGPTNTGELFF.

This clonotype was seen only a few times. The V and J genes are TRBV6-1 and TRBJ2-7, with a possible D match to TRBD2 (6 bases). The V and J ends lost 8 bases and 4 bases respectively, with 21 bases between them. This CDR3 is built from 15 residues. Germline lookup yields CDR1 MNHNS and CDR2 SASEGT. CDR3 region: CASRLAGLILYEQYF. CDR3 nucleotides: TGTGCCAGCCGTCTGGCGGGACTCATACTTTACGAGCAGTACTTC.

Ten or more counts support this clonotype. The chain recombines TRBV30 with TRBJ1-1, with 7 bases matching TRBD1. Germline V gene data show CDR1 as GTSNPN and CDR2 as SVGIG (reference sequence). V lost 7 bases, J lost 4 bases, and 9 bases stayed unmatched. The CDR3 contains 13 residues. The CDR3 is CALWTGFFTEAFF. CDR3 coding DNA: TGTGCCTTATGGACAGGATTCTTCACTGAAGCTTTCTTT.

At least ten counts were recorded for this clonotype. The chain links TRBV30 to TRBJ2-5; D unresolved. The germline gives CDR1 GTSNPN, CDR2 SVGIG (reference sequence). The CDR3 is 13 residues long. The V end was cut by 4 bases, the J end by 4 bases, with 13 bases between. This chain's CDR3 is CAWNRVGGETQYF. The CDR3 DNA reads TGTGCCTGGAATAGGGTCGGTGGAGAGACCCAGTACTTC. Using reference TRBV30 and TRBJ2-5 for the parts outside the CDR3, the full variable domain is SQTIHQWPATLVQPVGSPLSLECTVEGTSNPNLYWYRQAAGRGLQLLFYSVGIGQISSEVPQNLSASRPQDRQFILSSKKLLLSDSGFYLCAWNRVGGETQYFGPGTRLLVL.

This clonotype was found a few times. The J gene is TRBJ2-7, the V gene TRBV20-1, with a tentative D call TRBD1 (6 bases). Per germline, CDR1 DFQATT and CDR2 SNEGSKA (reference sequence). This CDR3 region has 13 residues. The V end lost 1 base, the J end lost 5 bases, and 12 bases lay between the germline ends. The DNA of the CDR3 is TGCAGTGCTAGAGCCCGGACAGTCCACGAGCAGTACTTC. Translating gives CSARARTVHEQYF.

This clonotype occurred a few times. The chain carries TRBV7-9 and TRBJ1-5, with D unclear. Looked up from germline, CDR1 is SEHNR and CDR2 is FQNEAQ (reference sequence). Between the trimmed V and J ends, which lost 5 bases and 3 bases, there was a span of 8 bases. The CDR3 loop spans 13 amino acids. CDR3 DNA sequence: TGTGCCAGCAGCCCAGCACTCAATCAGCCCCAGCATTTT. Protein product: CASSPALNQPQHF.

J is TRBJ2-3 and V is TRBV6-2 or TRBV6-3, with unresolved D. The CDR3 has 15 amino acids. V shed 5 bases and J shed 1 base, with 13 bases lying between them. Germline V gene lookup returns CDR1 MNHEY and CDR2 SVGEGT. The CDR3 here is CASSPTAAGTDTQYF. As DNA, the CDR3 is TGTGCCAGCAGTCCCACAGCCGCGGGCACAGATACGCAGTATTTT.

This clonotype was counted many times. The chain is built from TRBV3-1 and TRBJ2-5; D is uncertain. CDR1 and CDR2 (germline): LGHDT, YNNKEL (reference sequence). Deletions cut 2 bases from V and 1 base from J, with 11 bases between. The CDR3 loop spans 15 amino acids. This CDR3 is CASSQLGKSQETQYF. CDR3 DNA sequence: TGTGCCAGCAGCCAACTGGGCAAAAGCCAAGAGACCCAGTACTTC.

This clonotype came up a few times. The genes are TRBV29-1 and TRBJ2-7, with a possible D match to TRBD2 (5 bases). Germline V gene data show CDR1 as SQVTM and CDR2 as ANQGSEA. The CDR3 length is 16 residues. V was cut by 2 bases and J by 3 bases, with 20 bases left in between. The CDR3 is CSVEQDGERWGYEQYF. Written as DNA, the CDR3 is TGCAGCGTTGAACAGGACGGGGAACGATGGGGCTACGAGCAGTACTTC.

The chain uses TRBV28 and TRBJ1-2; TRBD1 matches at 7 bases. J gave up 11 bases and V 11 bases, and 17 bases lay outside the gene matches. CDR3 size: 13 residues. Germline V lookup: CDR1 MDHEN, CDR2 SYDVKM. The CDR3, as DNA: TGTGCCCATGGGGGGGCAGGGGGGCCGTGGTACACCTTC. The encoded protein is CAHGGAGGPWYTF.

CDR3 protein: CAWEISGATDTQYF. CDR3 DNA sequence: TGTGCCTGGGAAATTAGCGGGGCCACAGATACGCAGTATTTT. This chain joins TRBV30 and TRBJ2-3; 8 nucleotides agree with TRBD2. The V segment lost 5 bases and the J segment 2 bases; nucleotides outside the gene matches: 6. The CDR3 spans 14 residues. The germline V gene encodes CDR1 GTSNPN and CDR2 SVGIG (reference sequence). The full variable domain, rest sourced from reference TRBV30 and TRBJ2-3, is SQTIHQWPATLVQPVGSPLSLECTVEGTSNPNLYWYRQAAGRGLQLLFYSVGIGQISSEVPQNLSASRPQDRQFILSSKKLLLSDSGFYLCAWEISGATDTQYFGPGTRLTVL.

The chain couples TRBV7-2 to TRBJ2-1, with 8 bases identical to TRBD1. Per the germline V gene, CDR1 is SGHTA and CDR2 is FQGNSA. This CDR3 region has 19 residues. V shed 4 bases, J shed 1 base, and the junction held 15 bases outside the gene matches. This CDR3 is CASSSGAVGQGKSYNEQFF. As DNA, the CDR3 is TGTGCCAGCAGCTCGGGGGCCGTCGGACAGGGAAAATCCTACAATGAGCAGTTCTTC. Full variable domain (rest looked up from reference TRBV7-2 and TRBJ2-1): GAGVSQSPSNKVTEKGKDVELRCDPISGHTALYWYRQSLGQGLEFLIYFQGNSAPDKSGLPSDRFSAERTGGSVSTLTIQRTQQEDSAVYLCASSSGAVGQGKSYNEQFFGPGTRLTVL.

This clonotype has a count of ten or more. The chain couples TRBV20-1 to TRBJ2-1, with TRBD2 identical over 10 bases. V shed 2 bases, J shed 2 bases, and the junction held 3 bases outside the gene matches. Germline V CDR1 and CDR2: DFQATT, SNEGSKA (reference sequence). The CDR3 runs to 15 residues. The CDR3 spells CSARPLAGAYNEQFF. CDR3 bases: TGCAGTGCTAGACCCCTAGCGGGAGCCTACAATGAGCAGTTCTTC.

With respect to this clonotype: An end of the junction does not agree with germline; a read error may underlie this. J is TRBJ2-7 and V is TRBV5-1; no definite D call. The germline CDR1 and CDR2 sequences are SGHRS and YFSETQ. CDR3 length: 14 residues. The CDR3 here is CASSLVGLDFEQYF. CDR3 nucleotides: TGTGCCAGCAGCTTAGTGGGCCTAGACTTCGAGCAGTACTTC.

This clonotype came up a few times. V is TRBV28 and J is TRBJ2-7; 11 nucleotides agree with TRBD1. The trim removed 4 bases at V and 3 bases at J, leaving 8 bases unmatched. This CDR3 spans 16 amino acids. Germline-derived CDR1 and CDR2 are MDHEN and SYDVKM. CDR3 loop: CASSSFRTGGVYEQYF. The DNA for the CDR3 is TGTGCCAGCAGTTCCTTCAGGACAGGGGGCGTCTACGAGCAGTACTTC.

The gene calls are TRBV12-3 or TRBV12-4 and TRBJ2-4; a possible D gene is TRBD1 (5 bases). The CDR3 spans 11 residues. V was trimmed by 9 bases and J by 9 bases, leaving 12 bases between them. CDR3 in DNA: TGTGCCAGTGCGATTCAGGGCATTCAGTACTTC. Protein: CASAIQGIQYF.

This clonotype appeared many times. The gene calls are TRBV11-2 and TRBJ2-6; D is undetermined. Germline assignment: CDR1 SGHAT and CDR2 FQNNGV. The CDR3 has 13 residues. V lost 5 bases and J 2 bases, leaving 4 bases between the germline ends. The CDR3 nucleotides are TGTGCCAGCAGCGAAGCTGGGGCCAACGTCCTGACTTTC. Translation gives CASSEAGANVLTF.

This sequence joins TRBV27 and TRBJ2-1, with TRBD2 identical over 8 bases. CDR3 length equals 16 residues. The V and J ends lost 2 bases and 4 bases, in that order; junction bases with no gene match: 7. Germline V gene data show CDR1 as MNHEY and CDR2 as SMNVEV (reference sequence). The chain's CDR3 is CASSLLGTRGYNEQFF. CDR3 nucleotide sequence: TGTGCCAGCAGTTTACTTGGGACTAGAGGATACAATGAGCAGTTCTTC.

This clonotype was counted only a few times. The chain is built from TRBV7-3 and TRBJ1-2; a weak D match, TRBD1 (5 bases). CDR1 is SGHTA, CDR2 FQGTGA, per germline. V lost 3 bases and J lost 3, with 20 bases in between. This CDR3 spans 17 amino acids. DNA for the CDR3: TGTGCCAGCAGCTTCTCGGGTGGGACCAGGGAGGACTATGGCTACACCTTC. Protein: CASSFSGGTREDYGYTF.